Presented here are 4 T cell receptor beta chains from one specimen sequenced in a study of siplizumab effects on memory and regulatory T cells. TCRdb's table, derived via immunoSEQ multiplex PCR, lists solely in-frame clones and lacks some. The table has some 100,000 clones, more than 85% seen once. Sequencing used CD4+ T cells sorted from blood. Every receptor here comes from a human donor in good health. Some clones in this sample may be carry-over from other donors' samples.

This sequence joins TRBV27 and TRBJ2-7; D gene uncertain. CDR3 length: 16 amino acids. Trimming removed 6 bases at V and 2 bases at J, with 20 bases between. The germline V gene has CDR1 MNHEY and CDR2 SMNVEV (reference sequence). CDR3 in amino acids: CASSQPRRGSPYEQYF. The DNA for the CDR3 is TGTGCCAGCAGCCAACCTAGGCGAGGTTCCCCCTACGAGCAGTACTTC.

V and J are TRBV19 and TRBJ2-2; perhaps TRBD2 as D (6 bases). Deletions cut 1 base from V and 3 bases from J, with 12 bases between. The V gene's germline CDR1 is LNHDA and CDR2 SQIVND (reference sequence). The length of the CDR3 is 16 residues. CDR3 residues: CASSIVGGVHTGELFF. CDR3 bases: TGTGCCAGTAGTATAGTTGGCGGGGTTCACACCGGGGAGCTGTTTTTT.

The chain employs TRBV25-1 and TRBJ1-2; TRBD1 matches 8 bases. Per germline, CDR1 MGHDK and CDR2 SYGVNS. The V and J ends lost 3 bases and 7 bases, in that order; junction bases with no gene match: 10. This CDR3 region has 15 residues. The CDR3 DNA is TGTGCCAGCAGTGAGGGACAGGCTACTTATAGTGGCTACACCTTC. It is translated as CASSEGQATYSGYTF.

The chain carries TRBV28 and TRBJ1-5, with TRBD1 matching 7 bases. V lost 3 bases to trimming and J lost 3 bases; unmatched junction nucleotides: 11. CDR3 length: 17 amino acids. CDR1 and CDR2 from the germline V gene are MDHEN and SYDVKM. The CDR3 protein is CASSFKWTGTLNQPQHF. For the CDR3, the DNA is TGTGCCAGCAGTTTTAAGTGGACAGGCACTCTCAATCAGCCCCAGCATTTT.